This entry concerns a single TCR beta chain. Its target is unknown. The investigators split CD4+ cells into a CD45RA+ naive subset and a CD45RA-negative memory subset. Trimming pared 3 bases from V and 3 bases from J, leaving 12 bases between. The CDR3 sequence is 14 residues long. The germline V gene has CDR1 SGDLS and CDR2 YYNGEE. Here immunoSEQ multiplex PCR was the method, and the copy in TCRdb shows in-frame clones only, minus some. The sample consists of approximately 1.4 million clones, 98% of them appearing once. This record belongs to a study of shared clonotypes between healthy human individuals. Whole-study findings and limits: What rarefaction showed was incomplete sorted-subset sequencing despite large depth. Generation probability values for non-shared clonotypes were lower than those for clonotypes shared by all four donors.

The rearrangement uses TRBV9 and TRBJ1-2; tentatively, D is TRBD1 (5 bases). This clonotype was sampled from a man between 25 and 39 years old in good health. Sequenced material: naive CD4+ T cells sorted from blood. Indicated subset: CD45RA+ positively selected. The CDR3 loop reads CASSAAGVDYGYTF. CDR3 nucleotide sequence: TGTGCCAGCAGCGCGGCGGGGGTAGACTATGGCTACACCTTC. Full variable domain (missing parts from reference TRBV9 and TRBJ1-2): DSGVTQTPKHLITATGQRVTLRCSPRSGDLSVYWYQQSLDQGLQFLIQYYNGEERAKGNILERFSAQQFPDLHSELNLSSLELGDSALYFCASSAAGVDYGYTFGSGTRLTVV.